The 15 T cell receptor beta chains in this list originate from one sample, sequenced in a study of blood T cells in healthy people across ages. A second PCR, run for about 7 to 11 cycles, used a sample-barcoded 5' primer plus a J-beta primer mix. A single record per CDR3 protein comes from TCRdb applying MiXCR to the 5' RACE reads. The sample contains about 650,000 distinct CDR3 sequences, roughly 32% of which appear only once. Sequenced material: blood. These receptors came from a woman aged 80 or over in good health.

Many counts were recorded for this clonotype. V usage is TRBV7-9 and J usage is TRBJ2-3, with 8 bases identical to TRBD2. The CDR3 extends over 15 amino acids. Trimming at V came to 5 bases and at J to 2 bases, leaving 6 bases not matched to a gene. The V gene's germline CDR1 is SEHNR and CDR2 FQNEAQ (reference sequence). The CDR3 loop reads CASSTQAGATDTQYF. The CDR3 nucleotides are TGTGCCAGCAGCACCCAAGCGGGGGCCACAGATACGCAGTATTTT.

This clonotype was picked up a small number of times. V and J are TRBV20-1 and TRBJ2-3, with D possibly being TRBD2 (6 bases). This CDR3 is built from 17 residues. Trimming removed 6 bases from V and 0 bases from J, with 22 bases in between. Germline CDR1 reads DFQATT; CDR2 reads SNEGSKA (reference sequence). CDR3 sequence: CSAPELARRPSTDTQYF. The CDR3, as DNA: TGCAGTGCCCCGGAGCTAGCGAGGAGGCCTAGCACAGATACGCAGTATTTT.

The genes are TRBV29-1 and TRBJ2-5; no clear D. Germline CDR1 SQVTM, CDR2 ANQGSEA. The CDR3 extends over 12 amino acids. The CDR3 here is CTVTESDETQYF. The CDR3 DNA is TGCACCGTGACGGAGTCCGATGAGACCCAGTACTTC.

V is TRBV7-9 and J is TRBJ1-3; D might be TRBD1 (5 bases). Trimming took off 2 bases at V and 6 bases at J, with 14 bases between the two ends. The CDR3 is 15 residues long. In germline, CDR1 is SEHNR, CDR2 FQNEAQ (reference sequence). CDR3 nucleotides: TGTGCCAGCAGCTTATTTTGGGGGAATGAAAACACCATATATTTT. This codes for CASSLFWGNENTIYF.

As concerns this clonotype: A much larger clone differs from this one at a single base, so this may be a read error. The chain uses TRBV15 and TRBJ1-5; D not resolved. In germline, CDR1 is LNHNV, CDR2 YYDKDF (reference sequence). V was cut by 0 bases and J by 4 bases, with 10 bases left in between. CDR3 length: 15 amino acids. The CDR3 loop is CATSRDSGPNQPQHF. As DNA, the CDR3 is TGTGCCACCAGCAGAGATAGCGGGCCGAATCAGCCCCAGCATTTT. Supplemented by reference TRBV15 and TRBJ1-5, the full variable domain reads DAMVIQNPRYQVTQFGKPVTLSCSQTLNHNVMYWYQQKSSQAPKLLFHYYDKDFNNEADTPDNFQSRRPNTSFCFLDIRSPGLGDTAMYLCATSRDSGPNQPQHFGDGTRLSIL.

This clonotype was picked up a small number of times. This may come from a read error, since a much larger clone is one base off. The rearrangement joins TRBV6-2 or TRBV6-3 to TRBJ1-1, with TRBD1 matching over 8 bases. Looked up from germline, CDR1 is MNHEY and CDR2 is SVGEGT. The CDR3 contains 13 residues. Here the CDR3 DNA reads TGTGTCAGCAGTGACAGGGGGAACACTGAAGCTTTCTTT. This sequence encodes CVSSDRGNTEAFF.

Regarding this clonotype: Only one base separates this from a far larger clonotype, so it likely reflects a read error. The CDR3 loop reads CASSLEGGGCTF. CDR3 sequence (DNA): TGTGCCAGCTCACTGGAAGGGGGTGGCTGCACCTTC. V is TRBV18 and J is TRBJ1-2; possible D gene TRBD1, 6 bases. The CDR3 length is 12 residues. CDR1 is KGHSH, CDR2 LQKENI, per germline.

V is TRBV20-1 and J is TRBJ2-1; D ambiguous. Germline V gene sequence: CDR1 DFQATT, CDR2 SNEGSKA (reference sequence). The CDR3 extends over 11 amino acids. The CDR3 reads CGWVSYNEQFF. Here the CDR3 DNA reads TGCGGGTGGGTTTCCTACAATGAGCAGTTCTTC.

This clonotype was recorded many times. This chain uses TRBV6-5 with TRBJ2-5; 8 bases match TRBD1. The CDR3 extends over 15 amino acids. Germline CDR1 is MNHEY and CDR2 is SVGAGI. V gave up 6 bases and J gave up 5 bases; unmatched junction bases: 11. DNA of the CDR3: TGTGCCAGCAGCCGGGGGACAGGTCTGGGGGAGACCCAGTACTTC. Translation: CASSRGTGLGETQYF.

The chain joins TRBV29-1 to TRBJ2-1; unclear D gene. V was cut by 6 bases and J by 8 bases, with 23 bases left in between. The CDR3 loop spans 15 amino acids. Germline loops: CDR1 SQVTM, CDR2 ANQGSEA. The DNA for the CDR3 is TGCAGCGTCGCGCAAGGGCTCCGGCCTTTGGATGAGCAGTTCTTC. This codes for CSVAQGLRPLDEQFF.

This clonotype appeared many times. This sequence joins TRBV6-2 or TRBV6-3 and TRBJ2-1; TRBD1 aligns across 8 bases. Germline V gene lookup returns CDR1 MNHEY and CDR2 SVGEGT. The CDR3 sequence is 15 residues long. Trimming cost V 4 bases and J 5 bases; bases outside gene matches: 7. CDR3 DNA: TGTGCCAGCAGTTCCGACAGGGGTGGCCACAATGAGCAGTTCTTC. Translating it yields CASSSDRGGHNEQFF.

This sequence joins TRBV11-2 and TRBJ2-1, with D maybe TRBD1 (5 bases). In germline, CDR1 is SGHAT, CDR2 FQNNGV. The V end lost 5 bases, the J end lost 5 bases, and 19 bases lay between the germline ends. The CDR3 has 16 amino acids. CDR3 residues: CASSPQGGGLDNEQFF. The CDR3 DNA reads as TGTGCCAGCAGCCCCCAGGGTGGCGGTTTGGACAATGAGCAGTTCTTC.

This clonotype was observed a few times. The chain employs TRBV5-8 and TRBJ2-1, with D possibly being TRBD2 (6 bases). The CDR3 covers 15 residues. Germline V lookup: CDR1 SGHTS, CDR2 YDEGEE. V was shortened by 4 bases and J by 0 bases, with 11 bases between the two germline ends. Written as DNA, the CDR3 is TGTGCCAGCAGCCGCGGGGTAGCCTCCTACAATGAGCAGTTCTTC. This codes for CASSRGVASYNEQFF.

The sample holds many counts of this clonotype. V is TRBV29-1 and J is TRBJ1-2; D unclear. CDR1 is SQVTM and CDR2 is ANQGSEA in the germline V gene. This CDR3 is 12 amino acids long. Trimming removed 4 bases from V and 4 bases from J, with 10 bases in between. CDR3 protein: CSVGVQSYGYTF. CDR3 coding DNA: TGCAGCGTTGGGGTACAGAGCTATGGCTACACCTTC. The variable domain in full, completed from reference TRBV29-1 and TRBJ1-2, reads SAVISQKPSRDICQRGTSLTIQCQVDSQVTMMFWYRQQPGQSLTLIATANQGSEATYESGFVIDKFPISRPNLTFSTLTVSNMSPEDSSIYLCSVGVQSYGYTFGSGTRLTVV.

The chain combines TRBV9 with TRBJ1-5; D is uncertain. The CDR3 spans 13 residues. V was cut by 4 bases and J by 6 bases, with 11 bases left in between. Germline lookup yields CDR1 SGDLS and CDR2 YYNGEE. CDR3 coding DNA: TGTGCCAGCAGCCATGACGCGGGTCAGCCCCAGCATTTT. It is translated as CASSHDAGQPQHF.